This T cell receptor (beta chain) was recorded in a study of human T cells and chemical hapten exposure. Trimming took 1 base from V and 7 from J, leaving 7 bases between them. Germline V lookup: CDR1 DFQATT, CDR2 SNEGSKA (reference sequence). The CDR3 has 12 residues. General observations from the study: No change in TCRs above 1 in 1000 frequency was produced by DPC sensitization.

One entry per CDR3 protein, called by TCRdb with MiXCR from the RACE reads. The sample has about 130,000 distinct CDR3 sequences, approximately 9.5% seen once. As to this clonotype: Its antigen is as yet unknown.

Time point denoted: healthy volunteer bleed at 2 weeks. The authors extracted total RNA from unfractionated whole blood. This chain joins TRBV20-1 and TRBJ2-2; D might be TRBD2 (5 bases). Sequences were obtained from whole blood. This receptor was taken from a male donor in good health. Some clones in this sample may be carry-over from other donors' samples. CDR3 amino acids: CSARGAGGELFF. CDR3 coding DNA: TGCAGTGCTAGAGGTGCGGGCGGGGAGCTGTTTTTT.